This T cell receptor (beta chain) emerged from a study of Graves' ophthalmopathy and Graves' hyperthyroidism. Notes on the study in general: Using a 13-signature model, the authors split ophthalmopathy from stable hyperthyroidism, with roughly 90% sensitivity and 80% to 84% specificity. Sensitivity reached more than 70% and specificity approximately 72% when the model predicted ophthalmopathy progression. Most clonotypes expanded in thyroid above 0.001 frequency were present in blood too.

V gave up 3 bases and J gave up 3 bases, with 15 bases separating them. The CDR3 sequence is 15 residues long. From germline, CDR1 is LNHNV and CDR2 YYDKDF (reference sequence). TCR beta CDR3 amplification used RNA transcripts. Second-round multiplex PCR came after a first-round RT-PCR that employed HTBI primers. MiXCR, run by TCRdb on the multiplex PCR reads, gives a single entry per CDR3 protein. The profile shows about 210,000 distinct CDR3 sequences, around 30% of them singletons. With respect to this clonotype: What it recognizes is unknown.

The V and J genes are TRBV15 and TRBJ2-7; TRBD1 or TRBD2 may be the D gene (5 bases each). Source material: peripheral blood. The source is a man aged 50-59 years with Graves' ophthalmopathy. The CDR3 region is CATSRGRIGDYEQYF. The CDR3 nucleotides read TGTGCCACCAGCAGGGGACGGATAGGGGACTACGAGCAGTACTTC.